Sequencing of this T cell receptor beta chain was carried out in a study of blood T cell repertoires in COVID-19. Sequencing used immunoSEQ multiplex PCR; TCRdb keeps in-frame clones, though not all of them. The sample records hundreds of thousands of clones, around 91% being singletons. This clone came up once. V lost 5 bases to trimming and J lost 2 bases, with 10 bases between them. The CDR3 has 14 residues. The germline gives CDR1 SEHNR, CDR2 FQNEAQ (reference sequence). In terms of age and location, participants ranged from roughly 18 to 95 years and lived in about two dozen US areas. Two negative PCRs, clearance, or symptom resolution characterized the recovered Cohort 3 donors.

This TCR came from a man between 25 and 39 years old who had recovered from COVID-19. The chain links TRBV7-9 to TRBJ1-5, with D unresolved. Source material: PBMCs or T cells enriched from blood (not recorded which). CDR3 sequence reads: CASSPQIGNQPQHF. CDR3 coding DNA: TGTGCCAGCAGCCCACAGATTGGCAATCAGCCCCAGCATTTT.